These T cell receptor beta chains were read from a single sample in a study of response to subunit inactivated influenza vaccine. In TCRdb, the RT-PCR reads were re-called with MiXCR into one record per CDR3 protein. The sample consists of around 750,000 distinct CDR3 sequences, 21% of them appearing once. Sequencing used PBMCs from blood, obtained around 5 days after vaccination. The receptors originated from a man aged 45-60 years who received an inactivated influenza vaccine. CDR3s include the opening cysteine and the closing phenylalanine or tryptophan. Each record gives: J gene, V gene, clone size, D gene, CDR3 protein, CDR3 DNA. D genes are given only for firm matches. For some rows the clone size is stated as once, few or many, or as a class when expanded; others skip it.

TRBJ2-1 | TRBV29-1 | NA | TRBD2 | CSIWTSGSGDEQFF | TGCAGCATTTGGACTAGCGGGAGTGGCGATGAGCAGTTCTTC
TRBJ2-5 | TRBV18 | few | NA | CASSPRSGVRETQYF | TGTGCCAGCTCACCAAGATCCGGGGTTCGGGAGACCCAGTACTTC
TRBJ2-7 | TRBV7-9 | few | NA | CASSLAEGGHDEQYF | TGTGCCAGCAGCTTAGCAGAAGGGGGACACGACGAGCAGTACTTC
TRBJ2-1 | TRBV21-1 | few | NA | CASSTRTRTDNEQFF | TGTGCCAGCAGCACACGAACCAGGACCGACAATGAGCAGTTCTTC
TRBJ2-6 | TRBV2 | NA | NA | CASSEGASGANVLTF | TGTGCCAGCAGTGAAGGGGCTTCTGGGGCCAACGTCCTGACTTTC
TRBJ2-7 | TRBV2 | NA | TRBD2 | CASVGTSFTYEQYF | TGTGCCAGCGTTGGGACTAGCTTTACCTACGAGCAGTACTTC
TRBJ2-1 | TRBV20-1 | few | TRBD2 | CSARDAGTSGNEQFF | TGCAGTGCTAGAGATGCCGGGACTAGCGGCAATGAGCAGTTCTTC
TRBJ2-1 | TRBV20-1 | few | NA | CSARGITYNEQFF | TGCAGTGCTAGGGGCATTACTTACAATGAGCAGTTCTTC
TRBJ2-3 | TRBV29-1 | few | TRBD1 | CSVGDRMGDTQYF | TGCAGCGTTGGGGACAGGATGGGAGATACGCAGTATTTT
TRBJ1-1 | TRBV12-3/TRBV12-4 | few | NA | CASSPRHGTVNTEAFF | TGTGCCAGCAGCCCTCGGCACGGGACGGTGAACACTGAAGCTTTCTTT
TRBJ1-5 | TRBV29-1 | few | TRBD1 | CSVGTGSQPQHF | TGCAGCGTTGGGACAGGGAGCCAGCCCCAGCATTTT
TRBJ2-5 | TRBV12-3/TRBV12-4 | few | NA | CASSLGWEAETQYF | TGTGCCAGCAGTTTAGGTTGGGAGGCGGAGACCCAGTACTTC
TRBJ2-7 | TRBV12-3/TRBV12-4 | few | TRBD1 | CASSQRQGRSSYEQYF | TGTGCCAGCAGCCAGAGACAGGGGCGCAGCTCCTACGAGCAGTACTTC
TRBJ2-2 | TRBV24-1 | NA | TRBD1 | CATSGFTGTGDYTGELFF | TGTGCCACCAGTGGGTTCACCGGGACAGGCGACTACACCGGGGAGCTGTTTTTT
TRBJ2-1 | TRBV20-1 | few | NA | CSASEASVDEQFF | TGCAGTGCTAGTGAAGCTTCTGTGGATGAGCAGTTCTTC
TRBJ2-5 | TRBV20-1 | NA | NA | CSATAPGGSQETQYF | TGCAGTGCTACTGCTCCGGGGGGCAGCCAAGAGACCCAGTACTTC
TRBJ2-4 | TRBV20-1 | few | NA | CSATPPAGAGKNIQYF | TGCAGTGCAACCCCCCCGGCGGGGGCTGGGAAAAACATTCAGTACTTC
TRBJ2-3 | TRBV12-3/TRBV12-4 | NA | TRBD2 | CASSVPSGVQADTQYF | TGTGCCAGCAGTGTCCCTAGCGGGGTTCAGGCAGATACGCAGTATTTT